The clone carrying this TCR beta chain has only a few counts. Its antigen is currently unknown. A much larger clone is a single base away; this may be a read error. Germline CDR1 and CDR2: SGHTA and FQGNSA. The CDR3 extends over 14 amino acids. V lost 5 bases and J lost 8, with 18 bases in between. The data originate from a study of T cells in Graves' hyperthyroidism and ophthalmopathy. General observations from the study: Most thyroid clonotypes with frequency above 0.001 were detected in blood. It was a median about 7.1 months before onset that the model predicted ophthalmopathy.

TCR beta CDR3 region amplification was performed from RNA transcripts. The TCR CDR3 first-round RT-PCR relied on the HTBI primer set. TCRdb itself ran the multiplex PCR reads through MiXCR, one entry per CDR3 protein. The sample includes about 410,000 distinct CDR3 sequences, under 15% of them seen just once. Source material: blood. This receptor was identified in a man between 18 and 35 years old with Graves' ophthalmopathy. The chain uses TRBV7-2 and TRBJ1-1; D is undetermined. The DNA for the CDR3 is TGTGCCAGCAGCGCGAGAGGATATTCTGTAGAAGCTTTCTTT. It codes for CASSARGYSVEAFF.